This record looks at one T cell receptor beta chain sequence and its context. Its cognate antigen is unknown. CDR3 length: 15 residues. V gave up 1 base and J gave up 9 bases, with 18 bases separating them. Per germline, CDR1 SGHTA and CDR2 FQGNSA. The sample originates from a study of tumor-infiltrating lymphocytes in localized non-small cell lung cancer. On the study more broadly: Several tumor histologies, both smoking statuses, and some post-neoadjuvant chemotherapy samples were included. From each patient, both tumor and uninvolved lung, non-adjacent to tumor, were sampled.

TCRdb's copy holds only in-frame clones and misses some; the assay was immunoSEQ multiplex PCR. The sample lists more than 12,000 clones, 75% to 85% seen once, with 2.5% to 3% in the top ten. Study results and limitations: No link was found between tumor T-cell fraction and recurrence-free survival. TCR sequencing covered a subset of patients with enough tissue.

V and J are TRBV7-2 and TRBJ2-5; D is uncertain. Material for sequencing was lung tumor tissue. The origin of this receptor is a human donor with non-small cell lung cancer. Written as DNA, the CDR3 is TGTGCCAGCAGCTTAGAGCTCGGTAGATCGACGGCCCAGTACTTC. As protein: CASSLELGRSTAQYF.